This T cell receptor (beta chain) was documented in a study of a mutant IDH1 vaccine in newly diagnosed glioma (dated by TCRdb to about 2021). Describing the broader study: Vaccination began 4-6 weeks after radiotherapy alone, or alongside temozolomide cycles in the chemotherapy-containing groups. Of the 32 treated patients, about 60% were male and 37.5% were female, and the mean age was approximately 41 years. Prior to enrollment, patients had been given standard therapy consisting of radiotherapy alone, temozolomide alone, or radiochemotherapy with temozolomide, with the combination given to most patients. The week-35 safety follow-up was designated visit V12, and the week-47 end of study was designated visit V13. Peripheral blood was collected at six visits: V03 (baseline), V05, V07, V10, V12 and V13. Longitudinal TCRB deep sequencing was done for 25 treated patients, wherever samples were available for exploratory analyses.

Paper-wide results and their limitations: Vaccine-induced immune responses across multiple MHC alleles were detected in roughly 94% of patients. PBMC samples for TCRB deep sequencing were selected based on availability. Changes in the top peripheral T cell clonotypes picked up by TCRB sequencing did not appear to be linked to pseudoprogression. According to the authors, sample limitations meant that analyses of patient blood samples could not be reproduced.

To prepare the library, the immunoSEQ multiplex PCR assay was applied. Rearranged TCR beta chain sequences were amplified using the hsTCRB Kit according to the manufacturer's protocol. An Illumina MiSeq was used to sequence the TCRB libraries. In the source study's methods: The proprietary platform of the kit vendor was used for demultiplexing, trimming and gene mapping. Entries here come from immuneACCESS through TCRdb and include only in-frame sequences with V and J called. Some clones fail to appear in such tables; in the studies checked, an unresolved V gene covers under half of the shortfall, and the cause of the remainder is unknown. The V and J calls and the clone size are those of that table, but D and trimming were determined from the DNA. Across this sample there are 40,000 to 60,000 clones, with around 85% seen only once. Clones ranked in the top ten supply approximately 6.7% of the sample.

This clone appeared a single time. Its cognate antigen has yet to be identified. Base qualities are not at hand, and no much larger clone is one base apart. The time point label on this specimen signifies: week 35, safety follow-up. Each vaccine dose was 300 ug of a 20-mer mutant IDH1 peptide in Montanide, given subcutaneously with topical imiquimod. Eight vaccinations were administered to patients in weeks 1, 3, 5, 7, 11, 15, 19 and 23, corresponding to visits V03 through V10. Newly diagnosed WHO grade 3 or 4 IDH1-mutant astrocytomas showing loss of nuclear ATRX were present in the donors. The samples were drawn from NOA16, a multicentre, single-arm, open-label phase I trial in Germany that tested a mutant IDH1 peptide vaccine in humans for the first time. Genomic DNA for TCRB sequencing was extracted from EDTA blood using the DNeasy Blood and Tissue Kit. Looking up the germline V gene yields CDR1 MNHEY and CDR2 SVGAGI. The CDR3 covers 11 residues, taking in both the cysteine and the phenylalanine. Of all the DNA, just the CDR3 is kept, 33 bases in frame from base 1. The trim is 5 bases for V and 5 bases for J, with a gap of 7 bases between the germline ends.

Here the chain combines TRBV6-5 and TRBJ2-7; confidence is insufficient to name the D gene. The input for sequencing was PBMCs, taken from a glioma patient whose treatment included an IDH1 peptide vaccine. This receptor was taken from a man between 35 and 55 years old with glioma. The bases read TGTGCCAGCAGTACCACCAACGAGCAGTACTTC. Translated, it gives CASSTTNEQYF.